This T cell receptor beta chain was observed in a study of blood T cell repertoires in COVID-19. Germline lookup yields CDR1 MNHEY and CDR2 SMNVEV (reference sequence). V lost 3 bases and J lost 3; bases outside the gene matches: 6. CDR3 length: 15 residues. TCRdb's copy holds only in-frame clones and misses some; the assay was immunoSEQ multiplex PCR. The data contain 90,000 to 100,000 clones, approximately 87% of them singletons. The gene calls are TRBV27 and TRBJ2-3, with 7 positions matching TRBD2. The sequenced sample consisted of peripheral blood. The receptor comes from a human donor in a cohort sampled during active COVID-19. CDR3 region: CASSLGGSGTDTQYF. For the CDR3, the DNA is TGTGCCAGCAGTTTGGGGGGGTCGGGGACAGATACGCAGTATTTT.